One and the same sample provided the 21 T cell receptor beta chains below, sequenced in a study of metastatic and nonmetastatic thyroid tumors. TCRdb re-processed the PCR reads through MiXCR. The data hold about 7,900 clones, with approximately 30% observed a single time. No patient had received any treatment before thyroid surgery. The sample consisted of adjacent normal tissue. The source of these receptors is a female donor with papillary thyroid cancer or a benign thyroid nodule (not recorded which). Some clones in this sample may be carry-over from other donors' samples.

This clone was seen only a few times. The V gene is TRBV12-3 or TRBV12-4, the J gene TRBJ2-1; no clear D. Trimming cost V 3 bases and J 2 bases, with 11 bases left between them. The length of the CDR3 is 15 residues. The CDR3 is CASSFGLSTYNEQFF. For the CDR3, the DNA is TGTGCCAGCAGTTTTGGCCTATCTACCTACAATGAGCAGTTCTTC.

This clone was observed a few times. V usage is TRBV6-2 or TRBV6-3 and J usage is TRBJ2-3; 7 nucleotides align to TRBD1. Germline CDR1 reads MNHEY; CDR2 reads SVGEGT. The CDR3 runs to 18 residues. V lost 2 bases, J lost 0 bases, and 11 bases stayed unmatched. The CDR3 is CASSYDLMRGLSTDTQYF. In DNA form, the CDR3 reads TGTGCCAGCAGTTACGACTTGATGAGGGGGCTGAGCACAGATACGCAGTATTTT.

This clone appeared once. The V call is TRBV5-1, the J call TRBJ1-1; D may be TRBD1 (5 bases). The CDR3 length is 13 residues. Trimming took 2 bases from V and 4 from J, leaving 9 bases between them. Germline CDR1 reads SGHRS; CDR2 reads YFSETQ. CDR3 loop: CASSFSGSTEAFF. The CDR3 bases are TGCGCCAGCAGCTTTTCAGGGAGCACTGAAGCTTTCTTT.

This clone was seen at least ten times. V usage is TRBV5-1 and J usage is TRBJ1-1; D not resolved. The CDR3 covers 12 residues. Germline CDR1 SGHRS, CDR2 YFSETQ. The ends were cut back, 0 bases at V and 6 bases at J, with 6 bases in the middle. The CDR3 DNA sequence: TGCGCCAGCAGCTTGGTATACCCTGAAGCTTTCTTT. This translates into CASSLVYPEAFF.

The chain uses TRBV6-1 and TRBJ2-2, with 7 bases matching TRBD2. Germline trimming cut 7 bases from V and 2 bases from J; bases unmatched to any gene: 7. This CDR3 region has 15 residues. Germline CDR1 is MNHNS and CDR2 is SASEGT. The CDR3 bases are TGTGCCAGCACCACCTGGGGGGGAAACACCGGGGAGCTGTTTTTT. Its translation is CASTTWGGNTGELFF.

The table lists this clone with a few counts. This chain links TRBV28 with TRBJ2-1; a possible D gene is TRBD2 (6 bases). CDR1 and CDR2 from the germline V gene are MDHEN and SYDVKM. V gave up 1 base and J gave up 2 bases, with 15 bases separating them. The CDR3 contains 17 residues. The chain's CDR3 is CASSLLIGSRPYNEQFF. The CDR3 DNA reads TGTGCCAGCAGTTTATTAATCGGGAGCCGTCCCTACAATGAGCAGTTCTTC. The full variable domain, with the rest looked up from reference TRBV28 and TRBJ2-1, is DVKVTQSSRYLVKRTGEKVFLECVQDMDHENMFWYRQDPGLGLRLIYFSYDVKMKEKGDIPEGYSVSREKKERFSLILESASTNQTSMYLCASSLLIGSRPYNEQFFGPGTRLTVL.

This clone was detected ten times or more. This chain's CDR3 is CASSLVSKQETQYF. For the CDR3, the DNA is TGTGCCAGCAGCTTGGTATCGAAACAAGAGACCCAGTACTTC. V usage is TRBV5-4 and J usage is TRBJ2-5; no reliable D call. Germline-derived CDR1 and CDR2 are SGHNT and YYREEE (reference sequence). This CDR3 is 14 amino acids long. The V and J ends lost 0 bases and 2 bases respectively, with 8 bases between them.

This clone was observed a single time. A read error may produce the germline difference seen at one junction end. This chain links TRBV6-2 or TRBV6-3 with TRBJ2-7, with TRBD1 identical over 10 bases. CDR1 MNHEY and CDR2 SVGEGT come from the germline V gene. The CDR3 is made up of 19 amino acids. In DNA form, the CDR3 reads TGTGCCAGCAAAGAACGGACAGGGGGAGTGTACCTACGAGAATACGGGCAGTACTTC. Its translation: CASKERTGGVYLREYGQYF.

This chain joins TRBV6-2 or TRBV6-3 and TRBJ2-7; no clear D gene. Trimming removed 6 bases at V and 0 bases at J, with 6 bases between. Germline CDR1 MNHEY, CDR2 SVGEGT. CDR3 size: 12 residues. The CDR3 nucleotides read TGTGCCAGCAGCCAGAGCTCCTACGAGCAGTACTTC. The encoded protein is CASSQSSYEQYF.

This clone was seen more than once but under ten times. This chain connects TRBV6-6 to TRBJ1-2; no reliable D call. Germline V gene sequence: CDR1 MNHNY, CDR2 SVGAGI (reference sequence). This CDR3 is built from 13 residues. Trimming stripped 2 bases from V and 2 bases from J, with 6 bases between. The CDR3, as DNA: TGTGCCAGCAGTTACGATGGGAACTATGGCTACACCTTC. Translation gives CASSYDGNYGYTF.

The chain has TRBV20-1 and TRBJ1-2, with D possibly TRBD1 on 5 matching bases. V lost 3 bases, J lost 1 base, and 6 bases lay in between. CDR3 length: 12 amino acids. The V gene's germline CDR1 is DFQATT and CDR2 SNEGSKA (reference sequence). The CDR3 reads CSARGGNYGYTF. The CDR3 nucleotides read TGCAGTGCTAGGGGGGGTAACTATGGCTACACCTTC.

This clone ranks as large. The chain combines TRBV7-9 with TRBJ1-1; a possible D gene is TRBD1 (6 bases). This CDR3 is built from 16 residues. The V and J ends lost 0 bases and 0 bases respectively, with 11 bases between them. The germline V gene encodes CDR1 SEHNR and CDR2 FQNEAQ (reference sequence). The CDR3 protein is CASSLAQGRLNTEAFF. In nucleotides, the CDR3 is TGTGCCAGCAGCTTAGCTCAGGGGCGATTGAACACTGAAGCTTTCTTT.

This clone was seen only once. The chain links TRBV19 to TRBJ1-1, with no clear D. This CDR3 comprises 18 residues. CDR1 is LNHDA, CDR2 SQIVND, per germline (reference sequence). Trimming removed 6 bases from V and 0 bases from J, with 23 bases in between. The CDR3 DNA follows: TGTGCCAGTAGATGTGATGGAGGTTCGGAGAAGTTGAACACTGAAGCTTTCTTT. Protein product: CASRCDGGSEKLNTEAFF.

This chain uses TRBV27 with TRBJ2-7, with 11 bases aligning to TRBD1. The CDR3 spans 15 residues. Per the germline V gene, CDR1 is MNHEY and CDR2 is SMNVEV (reference sequence). Trimming removed 4 bases from V and 5 bases from J; junction bases left unmatched: 7. CDR3 DNA sequence: TGTGCCAGCAGTTCAAGGACAGGGGGCAACGACGAGCAGTACTTC. The encoded protein is CASSSRTGGNDEQYF.

This clone was detected only a few times. The chain recombines TRBV2 with TRBJ1-1; D perhaps matches TRBD1 (6 bases). The germline gives CDR1 SNHLY, CDR2 FYNNEI. The CDR3 has 12 residues. Between the trimmed V and J ends, which lost 6 bases and 10 bases, there was a span of 15 bases. The CDR3 DNA reads TGTGCCAGCAGACAGGACAGTGCAGGAGCTTTCTTT. The encoded protein is CASRQDSAGAFF.

This clone was recorded many times. The gene calls are TRBV7-2 and TRBJ2-2, with D perhaps TRBD1 (6 bases). V lost 5 bases to trimming and J lost 7 bases, with 17 bases between them. The CDR3 length is 15 residues. Germline V lookup: CDR1 SGHTA, CDR2 FQGNSA. The CDR3 reads CASSPAQGFGGELFF. The CDR3 DNA follows: TGTGCCAGCAGCCCAGCACAGGGCTTCGGCGGGGAGCTGTTTTTT. Using reference TRBV7-2 and TRBJ2-2 for the parts outside the CDR3, the full variable domain is GAGVSQSPSNKVTEKGKDVELRCDPISGHTALYWYRQSLGQGLEFLIYFQGNSAPDKSGLPSDRFSAERTGGSVSTLTIQRTQQEDSAVYLCASSPAQGFGGELFFGEGSRLTVL.

V is TRBV2 and J is TRBJ2-2; D is possibly TRBD2 (5 bases). CDR3 size: 14 residues. Germline CDR1 reads SNHLY; CDR2 reads FYNNEI. V was shortened by 9 bases and J by 0 bases, with 11 bases between the two germline ends. The CDR3 sequence is CASRERPNTGELFF. In DNA form, the CDR3 reads TGTGCCAGTCGGGAACGACCGAACACCGGGGAGCTGTTTTTT.

CDR3 bases: TGTGCCAGCAACAGCATCCGACAGGGGGTGTATAGCACTGAAGCTTTCTTT. The encoded protein is CASNSIRQGVYSTEAFF. The gene calls are TRBV28 and TRBJ1-1; TRBD1 matches 9 bases. This CDR3 spans 17 amino acids. After removal of 7 bases from V and 4 bases from J, the junction contained 16 bases not matched to a gene. The germline V gene has CDR1 MDHEN and CDR2 SYDVKM.

This clone was picked up many times. This may be a read error: a much more frequent sequence differs by one nucleotide. The DNA for the CDR3 is TGTGCCAGCAGCGTAGGGGGCAGGGGGGCCAACACCGGGGAGCTGTTTTTT. Encoded protein: CASSVGGRGANTGELFF. The chain employs TRBV9 and TRBJ2-2, with a tentative D call TRBD1 (7 bases). This CDR3 is built from 17 residues. Trimming left V 0 bases short and J 2 bases short, with 14 bases between. The germline gives CDR1 SGDLS, CDR2 YYNGEE.

The chain carries TRBV27 and TRBJ1-5; a weak D match, TRBD1 (5 bases). V lost 2 bases, J lost 5 bases, and 7 bases lay in between. The CDR3 sequence is 13 residues long. Germline-derived CDR1 and CDR2 are MNHEY and SMNVEV (reference sequence). The CDR3 nucleotides read TGTGCCAGCAGTTTAGGGGGTTATCAGCCCCAGCATTTT. Translation: CASSLGGYQPQHF.

The sample holds a few counts of this clone. This chain links TRBV6-6 with TRBJ2-5, with a possible D match to TRBD2 (6 bases). The CDR3 covers 15 residues. With 0 bases removed from V and 1 base from J, the gap between germline ends came to 9 bases. The V gene's germline CDR1 is MNHNY and CDR2 SVGAGI (reference sequence). The CDR3 DNA reads as TGTGCCAGCAGTTACTCGAGGACTACCCAAGAGACCCAGTACTTC. This translates into CASSYSRTTQETQYF.